The 15 T cell receptor beta chains given below trace back to one sample, sequenced in a study of T cells in Graves' hyperthyroidism and ophthalmopathy. Researchers took RNA transcripts and amplified the TCR beta CDR3 regions from them. An initial round of RT-PCR targeting the TCR CDR3 relied on the HTBI primer set. TCRdb itself ran the multiplex PCR reads through MiXCR, one entry per CDR3 protein. In the table there are hundreds of thousands of distinct CDR3 sequences, roughly 20% of which are singletons. Material: blood. The receptors were gathered from a man aged 50 or older with Graves' ophthalmopathy.

The chain couples TRBV6-1 to TRBJ2-1; D is perhaps TRBD1 or TRBD2 (5 bases each). Deletions cut 11 bases from V and 1 base from J, with 15 bases between. In germline, CDR1 is MNHNS, CDR2 SASEGT. The CDR3 runs to 14 residues. DNA for the CDR3: TGTGCCGGCACTCCGGGACCTTCCTACAATGAGCAGTTCTTC. This codes for CAGTPGPSYNEQFF.

Of note for this clonotype: A single base separates this from a much larger clone, so it may be a read error. The genes are TRBV7-9 and TRBJ2-1; TRBD2 matches at 9 bases. With 5 bases clipped from V and 4 bases from J, the junction kept 9 bases outside the gene matches. The V gene's germline CDR1 is SEHNR and CDR2 FQNEAQ (reference sequence). This CDR3 is 16 amino acids long. The CDR3 loop reads CASSAASGIFYNEQFF. The CDR3 coding sequence is TGTGCCAGCAGCGCGGCTAGCGGGATTTTTTACAATGAGCAGTTCTTC.

The chain joins TRBV27 to TRBJ2-1, with no clear D. Trimming shortened V by 9 bases and J by 8 bases, and 11 bases separated the two germline ends. This CDR3 is built from 11 residues. Germline values: CDR1 MNHEY, CDR2 SMNVEV (reference sequence). The CDR3 nucleotides are TGTGCCAGTTCAGATTTTGATGAGCAGTTCTTC. Translated, it gives CASSDFDEQFF.

V gene TRBV28 combines with J gene TRBJ1-5; 8 positions match TRBD1. V gave up 8 bases and J gave up 2 bases; unmatched junction bases: 8. In germline, CDR1 is MDHEN, CDR2 SYDVKM. The CDR3 is 15 residues long. The DNA of the CDR3 is TGTGCCAGCGGGTCAGGGGGCGGAGGCAATCAGCCCCAGCATTTT. Translation: CASGSGGGGNQPQHF.

The chain recombines TRBV27 with TRBJ2-1; D remains unclear. Germline values: CDR1 MNHEY, CDR2 SMNVEV (reference sequence). Trimming took 2 bases from V and 2 from J, leaving 7 bases between them. The CDR3 sequence is 14 residues long. In DNA, the CDR3 is TGTGCCAGCAGTTTAGCCAGTACCTACAATGAGCAGTTCTTC. As protein: CASSLASTYNEQFF.

This clonotype has ten or more counts. The chain couples TRBV5-1 to TRBJ2-7; the D gene could be TRBD1 or TRBD2 (5 bases each). The CDR3 length is 15 residues. V gave up 2 bases and J gave up 6 bases, with 18 bases separating them. CDR1 and CDR2 from the germline V gene are SGHRS and YFSETQ. This CDR3 reads CASSLDSGNTGEQYF. The CDR3 nucleotides are TGCGCCAGCAGCTTAGACAGCGGCAATACGGGCGAGCAGTACTTC.

This clonotype has at least ten counts. The rearrangement uses TRBV5-1 and TRBJ2-7; TRBD1 is a possible D gene (6 bases). Germline assignment: CDR1 SGHRS and CDR2 YFSETQ. This CDR3 comprises 17 residues. Trimming cost V 4 bases and J 1 base, with 21 bases left between them. The CDR3: CASSTWGGGPSSYEQYF. The CDR3 DNA follows: TGCGCCAGCAGCACGTGGGGTGGGGGCCCCTCTTCCTACGAGCAGTACTTC.

The chain employs TRBV6-1 and TRBJ1-2; D is undetermined. Per germline, CDR1 MNHNS and CDR2 SASEGT. The CDR3 totals 12 residues. The DNA for the CDR3 is TGTCCGGACGGGCCCGCTAACTATGGCTACACCTTC. This gives the protein CPDGPANYGYTF.

This clonotype showed up many times. The CDR3 loop reads CASSWGSGGNGYTF. The CDR3 DNA sequence: TGTGCCAGCAGCTGGGGCTCCGGAGGGAATGGCTACACCTTC. The genes are TRBV5-5 and TRBJ1-2; tentatively, D is TRBD1 (5 bases). The ends were cut back, 3 bases at V and 6 bases at J, with 15 bases in the middle. CDR1 is SGHKS, CDR2 YYEKEE, per germline (reference sequence). This CDR3 comprises 14 residues.

This clonotype appeared many times. This sequence joins TRBV30 and TRBJ2-1; 10 bases fit TRBD2. Germline V gene lookup returns CDR1 GTSNPN and CDR2 SVGIG (reference sequence). V gave up 0 bases and J gave up 8 bases; unmatched junction bases: 4. This CDR3 spans 14 amino acids. The CDR3 nucleotides read TGTGCCTGGAGTGTAGCGGGAGGGCCAGATGAGCAGTTCTTC. Residues: CAWSVAGGPDEQFF.

V gene TRBV6-1 combines with J gene TRBJ2-2; D might be TRBD2 (6 bases). CDR1 is MNHNS, CDR2 SASEGT, per germline. Trimming took off 7 bases at V and 0 bases at J, with 9 bases between the two ends. The CDR3 has 14 residues. CDR3 sequence reads: CASTVAANTGELFF. The CDR3 DNA reads as TGTGCCAGCACAGTAGCGGCGAACACCGGGGAGCTGTTTTTT.

The CDR3 region has the DNA TGTGCCAGCCCCTTCATACGGGCGGGGCGGTTCTTC. Protein: CASPFIRAGRFF. The rearrangement links TRBV7-9 to TRBJ2-1; tentatively, D is TRBD2 (6 bases). Per the germline V gene, CDR1 is SEHNR and CDR2 is FQNEAQ (reference sequence). Trimming left V 8 bases short and J 15 bases short, with 20 bases between. CDR3 size: 12 residues. The complete variable domain, with remaining parts taken from reference TRBV7-9 and TRBJ2-1, reads DTGVSQNPRHKITKRGQNVTFRCDPISEHNRLYWYRQTLGQGPEFLTYFQNEAQLEKSRLLSDRFSAERPKGSFSTLEIQRTEQGDSAMYLCASPFIRAGRFFGPGTRLTVL.

This sequence joins TRBV6-2 or TRBV6-3 and TRBJ1-2; no clear D. Trimming stripped 8 bases from V and 0 bases from J, with 13 bases between. This CDR3 has 14 residues. Per germline, CDR1 MNHEY and CDR2 SVGEGT. The CDR3 sequence is CASGTGEANYGYTF. The CDR3 DNA is TGTGCCAGCGGCACGGGAGAAGCTAACTATGGCTACACCTTC.

This chain joins TRBV7-9 and TRBJ1-5, with 9 positions matching TRBD1. The CDR3 is 16 residues long. Losses at the gene ends were 4 bases for V and 1 base for J; bases not matched to a gene: 5. Germline V gene sequence: CDR1 SEHNR, CDR2 FQNEAQ (reference sequence). CDR3 region: CASSWGQGESNQPQHF. The CDR3 bases are TGTGCCAGCAGCTGGGGACAGGGTGAGAGCAATCAGCCCCAGCATTTT.

This clonotype was counted only a few times. The J gene is TRBJ2-7, the V gene TRBV4-1; D possibly corresponds to TRBD1 (5 bases). CDR3 length equals 15 residues. The V gene's germline CDR1 is MGHRA and CDR2 YSYEKL. Trimming pared 4 bases from V and 7 bases from J, leaving 20 bases between. The chain's CDR3 is CASSPRGQPNREQYF. In nucleotides, the CDR3 is TGCGCCAGCAGCCCTAGGGGCCAGCCGAATCGAGAGCAGTACTTC.